The TCR beta chain described here comes from a study of PD-L1 blockade in urothelial cancer. The wider study: Patients had been given 0 to 3 earlier chemotherapy regimens. Study outcomes and limitations: Pretreatment clonality of the blood TCR repertoire below the median was predictive of superior survival.

Clones were read by immunoSEQ multiplex PCR, and TCRdb kept only the in-frame ones, dropping some. This table has 49,000 or so clones, 79% appearing once. Concerning this clone itself: Its antigen is not identified.

Time point meaning: pretreatment peripheral blood. Samples were collected from each patient before treatment and during treatment. Each patient gave between 1 and 8 of them in total. The CDR3 is 16 amino acids. V shed 0 bases and J shed 0 bases, with 13 bases lying between them. Germline CDR1 and CDR2: SGHRS and YFSETQ. The source of this sequence is a man in his 70s with urothelial cancer. The sequences come from PBMCs, collected around atezolizumab (anti-PD-L1) treatment. The chain carries TRBV5-1 and TRBJ2-7; no clear D gene. The DNA of the CDR3 is TGCGCCAGCAGCTTGGGTGTGACAAAAAGCTCCTACGAGCAGTACTTC. It codes for CASSLGVTKSSYEQYF.